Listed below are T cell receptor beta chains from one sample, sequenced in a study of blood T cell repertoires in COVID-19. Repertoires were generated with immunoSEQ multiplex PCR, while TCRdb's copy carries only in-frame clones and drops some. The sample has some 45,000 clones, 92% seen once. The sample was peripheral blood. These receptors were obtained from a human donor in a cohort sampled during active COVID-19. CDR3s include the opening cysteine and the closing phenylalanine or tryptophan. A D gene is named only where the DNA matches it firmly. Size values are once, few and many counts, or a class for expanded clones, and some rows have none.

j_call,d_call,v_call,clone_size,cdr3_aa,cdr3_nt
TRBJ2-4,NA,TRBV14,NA,CASSWGLQNIQYF,TGTGCCAGCAGCTGGGGACTCCAGAACATTCAGTACTTC
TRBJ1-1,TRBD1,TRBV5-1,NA,CASSTQGGTEAFF,TGCGCCAGCAGCACTCAGGGGGGCACTGAAGCTTTCTTT
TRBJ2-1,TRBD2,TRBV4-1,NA,CASSLAGGPYNEQFF,TGCGCCAGCAGCCTAGCGGGAGGGCCCTACAATGAGCAGTTCTTC
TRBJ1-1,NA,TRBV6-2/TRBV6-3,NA,CASSSIYGTEAFF,TGTGCCAGCAGTTCTATCTACGGCACTGAAGCTTTCTTT
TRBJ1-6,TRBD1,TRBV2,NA,CASTLQGANNSPLHF,TGTGCCAGCACACTACAGGGGGCGAATAATTCACCCCTCCACTTT
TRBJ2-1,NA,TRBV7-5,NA,CVRSWTLYNEQFF,TGTGTCAGAAGCTGGACTCTATACAATGAGCAGTTCTTC
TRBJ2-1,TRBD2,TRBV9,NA,CASSIEAGGAYNEQFF,TGTGCCAGCAGCATAGAAGCGGGAGGCGCCTACAATGAGCAGTTCTTC
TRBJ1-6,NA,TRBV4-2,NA,CASSQQGQTLSYNSPLHF,TGTGCCAGCAGCCAACAAGGACAGACCCTCTCCTATAATTCACCCCTCCACTTT
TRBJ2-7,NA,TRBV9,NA,CASSVSVGSSYEQYF,TGTGCCAGCAGCGTGAGTGTGGGCAGCTCCTACGAGCAGTACTTC
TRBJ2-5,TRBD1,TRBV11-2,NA,CASSRQGKETQYF,TGTGCCAGCAGCCGACAGGGAAAAGAGACCCAGTACTTC
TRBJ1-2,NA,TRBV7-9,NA,CASSLAQGTNYGYTF,TGTGCCAGCAGCTTAGCGCAGGGGACGAACTATGGCTACACCTTC
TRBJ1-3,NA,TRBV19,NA,CASSIETSSGNTIYF,TGTGCCAGTAGTATTGAGACAAGCTCTGGAAACACCATATATTTT
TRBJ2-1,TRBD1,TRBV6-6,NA,CASSRDRLNNEQFF,TGTGCCAGCAGCCGGGACAGACTAAACAATGAGCAGTTCTTC
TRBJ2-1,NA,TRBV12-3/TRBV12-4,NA,CASRTRALNEQFF,TGTGCCAGCAGAACCAGGGCCCTCAATGAGCAGTTCTTC
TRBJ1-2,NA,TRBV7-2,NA,CASSLGIEGVHGYTF,TGTGCCAGCAGCTTAGGGATCGAGGGCGTCCATGGCTACACCTTC
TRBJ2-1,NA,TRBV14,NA,CASSPLGAPGPGVLYNEQFF,TGTGCCAGCAGCCCTCTCGGGGCCCCCGGACCGGGAGTACTCTACAATGAGCAGTTCTTC
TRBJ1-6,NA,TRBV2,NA,CASRRLGLRSYNSPLHF,TGTGCCAGCAGGCGGTTAGGTCTTCGCTCCTATAATTCACCCCTCCACTTT
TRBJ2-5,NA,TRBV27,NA,CASRSLGRETQYF,TGTGCCAGCCGTTCGCTTGGCAGGGAGACCCAGTACTTC
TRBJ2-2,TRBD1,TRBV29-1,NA,CSALKPGQGIGELFF,TGCAGCGCACTAAAACCGGGACAGGGGATCGGGGAGCTGTTTTTT
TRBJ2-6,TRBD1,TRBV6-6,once,CASSPGTGGSGANVLTF,TGTGCCAGCAGTCCCGGGACAGGGGGCTCTGGGGCCAACGTCCTGACTTTC
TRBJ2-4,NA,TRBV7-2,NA,CASNPRGGRGLGKNIQYF,TGTGCCAGCAACCCCCGAGGGGGAAGGGGGTTGGGCAAAAACATTCAGTACTTC
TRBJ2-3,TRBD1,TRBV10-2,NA,CASSESGTGGFTDTQYF,TGCGCCAGCAGTGAGTCGGGGACAGGGGGCTTCACAGATACGCAGTATTTT
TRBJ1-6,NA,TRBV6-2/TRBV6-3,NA,CASSYVRAEGNSPLHF,TGTGCCAGCAGTTATGTCCGGGCGGAGGGGAATTCACCCCTCCACTTT
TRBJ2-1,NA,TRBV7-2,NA,CASSLRNEQFF,TGTGCCAGCAGCCTCCGCAATGAGCAGTTCTTC
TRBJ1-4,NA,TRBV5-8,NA,CASRRMEGEKLFF,TGTGCCAGCCGCCGGATGGAGGGTGAAAAACTGTTTTTT
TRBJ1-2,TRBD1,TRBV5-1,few,CASSLGQGNYGYTF,TGCGCCAGCAGCTTGGGACAGGGGAACTATGGCTACACCTTC
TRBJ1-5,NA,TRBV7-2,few,CASSLAGGDNQPQHF,TGTGCCAGCAGCCTCGCGGGAGGGGACAATCAGCCCCAGCATTTT
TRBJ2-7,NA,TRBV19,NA,CASNAGIGEQYF,TGTGCCAGTAATGCGGGGATTGGCGAGCAGTACTTC
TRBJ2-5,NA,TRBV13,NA,CASSLGGGTQYF,TGTGCCAGCAGCTTAGGGGGGGGGACCCAGTACTTC
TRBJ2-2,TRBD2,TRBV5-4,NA,CASSTGGQGLTGELFF,TGTGCCAGCAGCACGGGGGGGCAGGGCCTGACCGGGGAGCTGTTTTTT
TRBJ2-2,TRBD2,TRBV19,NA,CASSAPGLANTGELFF,TGTGCCAGTAGTGCGCCGGGACTAGCGAACACCGGGGAGCTGTTTTTT
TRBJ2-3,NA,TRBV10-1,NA,CASSDTRREPDTQYF,TGCGCCAGCAGTGACACTCGGAGGGAACCAGATACGCAGTATTTT
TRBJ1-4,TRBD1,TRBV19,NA,CASSAGQEITNEKLFF,TGTGCCAGTAGTGCGGGACAGGAGATCACTAATGAAAAACTGTTTTTT
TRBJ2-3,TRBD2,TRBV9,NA,CASSVTSSGGAQDTQYF,TGTGCCAGCAGCGTAACTTCTAGCGGGGGGGCCCAAGATACGCAGTATTTT
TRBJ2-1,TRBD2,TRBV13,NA,CASSLQQRGDNEQFF,TGTGCCAGCAGCTTACAACAGCGGGGGGACAATGAGCAGTTCTTC
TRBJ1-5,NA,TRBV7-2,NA,CASSKDSHSNQPQHF,TGTGCCAGCAGCAAGGACAGTCATAGCAATCAGCCCCAGCATTTT
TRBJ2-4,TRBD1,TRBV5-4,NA,CASSLGGTGGDIQYF,TGTGCCAGCAGCTTGGGAGGGACAGGGGGGGACATTCAGTACTTC
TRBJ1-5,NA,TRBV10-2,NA,CASRRQSNQPQHF,TGCGCCAGCCGCCGACAGAGCAATCAGCCCCAGCATTTT
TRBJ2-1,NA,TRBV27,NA,CASSQEPDTLLAFGEQFF,TGTGCCAGCAGTCAGGAGCCCGACACCCTTCTAGCTTTTGGGGAGCAGTTCTTC
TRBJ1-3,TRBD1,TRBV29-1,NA,CSVDRGGNTIYF,TGCAGCGTTGACAGGGGGGGAAACACCATATATTTT
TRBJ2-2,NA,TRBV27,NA,CASRLLTGELFF,TGTGCCAGCAGGTTACTCACCGGGGAGCTGTTTTTT
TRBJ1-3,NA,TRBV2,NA,CASGGGGGNTIYF,TGTGCCTCGGGAGGAGGGGGTGGAAACACCATATATTTT
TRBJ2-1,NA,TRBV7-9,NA,CASSLRLDVSYNEQFF,TGTGCCAGCAGCTTGAGGTTGGATGTGTCCTACAATGAGCAGTTCTTC
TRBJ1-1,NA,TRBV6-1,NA,CASSEQGAALGEAFF,TGTGCCAGCAGTGAACAAGGGGCGGCCTTAGGGGAAGCTTTCTTT
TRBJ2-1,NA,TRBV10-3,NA,CAISVDTTYRFF,TGTGCCATCAGTGTTGATACCACCTACCGGTTCTTC
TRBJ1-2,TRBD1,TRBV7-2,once,CASSSDRGGYGYTF,TGTGCCAGCAGCTCGGACAGGGGAGGGTATGGCTACACCTTC
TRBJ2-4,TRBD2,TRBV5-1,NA,CASSLAGTARGENIQYF,TGCGCCAGCAGCTTGGCCGGAACAGCCCGGGGGGAAAACATTCAGTACTTC
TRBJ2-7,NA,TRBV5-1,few,CASSTNPQGKQGEQYF,TGCGCCAGCAGCACTAACCCTCAGGGTAAACAAGGGGAGCAGTACTTC
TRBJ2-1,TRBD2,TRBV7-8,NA,CASSSDPRYVIAGGFEQFF,TGTGCCAGCAGCTCCGACCCCAGATATGTAATAGCGGGAGGGTTTGAGCAGTTCTTC
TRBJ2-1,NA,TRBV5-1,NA,CASSAPSNEQFF,TGCGCCAGCAGCGCCCCTAGCAACGAGCAGTTCTTC
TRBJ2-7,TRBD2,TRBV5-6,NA,CASSFGSGNSYEQYF,TGTGCCAGCAGCTTCGGTAGCGGGAACTCCTACGAGCAGTACTTC
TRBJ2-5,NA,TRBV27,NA,CASKIGGGTQYF,TGTGCCAGCAAGATTGGGGGAGGGACCCAGTACTTC